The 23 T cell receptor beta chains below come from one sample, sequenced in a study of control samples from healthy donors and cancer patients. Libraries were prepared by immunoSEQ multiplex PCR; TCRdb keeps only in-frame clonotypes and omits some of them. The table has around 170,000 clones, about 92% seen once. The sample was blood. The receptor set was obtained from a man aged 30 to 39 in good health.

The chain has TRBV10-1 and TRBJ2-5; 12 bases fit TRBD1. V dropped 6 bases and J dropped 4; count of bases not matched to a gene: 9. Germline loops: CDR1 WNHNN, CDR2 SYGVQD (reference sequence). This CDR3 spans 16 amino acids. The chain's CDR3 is CASSDPRDRGRETQYF. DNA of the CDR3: TGCGCCAGCAGCGACCCCCGGGACAGGGGGCGAGAGACCCAGTACTTC.

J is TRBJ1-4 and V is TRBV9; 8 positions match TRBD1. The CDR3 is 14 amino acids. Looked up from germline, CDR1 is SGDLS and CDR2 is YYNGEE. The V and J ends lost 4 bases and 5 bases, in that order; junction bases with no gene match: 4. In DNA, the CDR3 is TGTGCCAGCAGCCGCAGGGGGCTGAATGAAAAACTGTTTTTT. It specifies CASSRRGLNEKLFF.

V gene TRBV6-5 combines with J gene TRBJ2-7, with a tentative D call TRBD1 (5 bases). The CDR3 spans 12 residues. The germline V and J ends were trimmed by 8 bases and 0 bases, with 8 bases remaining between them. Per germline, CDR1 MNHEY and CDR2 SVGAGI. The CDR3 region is CASSDSSYEQYF. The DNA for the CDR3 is TGTGCCAGCTCTGACAGCTCCTACGAGCAGTACTTC.

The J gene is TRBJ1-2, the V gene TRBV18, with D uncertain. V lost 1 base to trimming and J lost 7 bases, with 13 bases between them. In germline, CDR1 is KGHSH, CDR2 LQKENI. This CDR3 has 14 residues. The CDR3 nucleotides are TGTGCCAGCTCACCACAGGTTCGTTCTATTGGCTACACCTTC. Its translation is CASSPQVRSIGYTF. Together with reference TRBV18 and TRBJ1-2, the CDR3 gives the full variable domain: NAGVMQNPRHLVRRRGQEARLRCSPMKGHSHVYWYRQLPEEGLKFMVYLQKENIIDESGMPKERFSAEFPKEGPSILRIQQVVRGDSAAYFCASSPQVRSIGYTFGSGTRLTVV.

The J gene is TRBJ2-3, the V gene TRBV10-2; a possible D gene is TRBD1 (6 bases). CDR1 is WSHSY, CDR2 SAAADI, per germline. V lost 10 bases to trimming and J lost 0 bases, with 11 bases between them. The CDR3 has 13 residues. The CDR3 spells CATSGVSTDTQYF. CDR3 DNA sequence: TGCGCCACTTCAGGGGTGAGCACAGATACGCAGTATTTT.

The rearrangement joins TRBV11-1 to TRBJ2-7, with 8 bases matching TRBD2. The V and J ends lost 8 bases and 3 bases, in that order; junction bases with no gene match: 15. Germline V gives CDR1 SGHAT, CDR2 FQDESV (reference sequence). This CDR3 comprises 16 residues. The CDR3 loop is CASGSPGSGTRYEQYF. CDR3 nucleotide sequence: TGTGCCAGCGGCTCCCCGGGTAGCGGGACCCGCTACGAGCAGTACTTC.

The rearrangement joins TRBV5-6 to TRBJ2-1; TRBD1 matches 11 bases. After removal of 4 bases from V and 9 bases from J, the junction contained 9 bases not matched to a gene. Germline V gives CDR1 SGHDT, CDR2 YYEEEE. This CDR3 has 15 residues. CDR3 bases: TGTGCCAGCAGCCTGGACAGGGGGCAGGTTGGTGAGCAGTTCTTC. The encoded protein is CASSLDRGQVGEQFF. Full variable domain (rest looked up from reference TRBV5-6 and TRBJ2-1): DAGVTQSPTHLIKTRGQQVTLRCSPKSGHDTVSWYQQALGQGPQFIFQYYEEEERQRGNFPDRFSGHQFPNYSSELNVNALLLGDSALYLCASSLDRGQVGEQFFGPGTRLTVL.

The CDR3 is CASSQGRTQASEQYF. CDR3 nucleotide sequence: TGCGCCAGCAGCCAAGGCAGGACGCAGGCCTCGGAGCAGTACTTC. The rearrangement joins TRBV4-3 to TRBJ2-7; D call uncertain. This CDR3 spans 15 amino acids. V dropped 1 base and J dropped 7 bases, with 17 bases sitting between them. CDR1 is LGHNA and CDR2 is YSLEER in the germline V gene.

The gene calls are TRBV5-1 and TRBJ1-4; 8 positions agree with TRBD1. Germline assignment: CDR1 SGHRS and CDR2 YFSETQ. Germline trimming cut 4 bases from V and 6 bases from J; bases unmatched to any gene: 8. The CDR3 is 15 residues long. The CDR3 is CASSIGDRKHEKLFF. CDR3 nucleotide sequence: TGCGCCAGCAGCATCGGGGACAGGAAGCATGAAAAACTGTTTTTT.

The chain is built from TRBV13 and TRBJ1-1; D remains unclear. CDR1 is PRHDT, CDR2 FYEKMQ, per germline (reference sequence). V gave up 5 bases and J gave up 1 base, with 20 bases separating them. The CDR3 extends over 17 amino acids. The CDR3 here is CASSLLDTPDGNTEAFF. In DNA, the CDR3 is TGTGCCAGCAGCCTCCTAGACACCCCGGATGGGAACACTGAAGCTTTCTTT.

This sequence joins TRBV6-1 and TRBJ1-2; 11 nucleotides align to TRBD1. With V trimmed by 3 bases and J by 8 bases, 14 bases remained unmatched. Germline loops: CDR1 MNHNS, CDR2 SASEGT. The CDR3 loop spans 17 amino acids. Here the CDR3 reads CASSEYIAGTGGSGYTF. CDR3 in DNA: TGTGCCAGCAGTGAGTACATCGCCGGGACAGGGGGAAGCGGCTACACCTTC.

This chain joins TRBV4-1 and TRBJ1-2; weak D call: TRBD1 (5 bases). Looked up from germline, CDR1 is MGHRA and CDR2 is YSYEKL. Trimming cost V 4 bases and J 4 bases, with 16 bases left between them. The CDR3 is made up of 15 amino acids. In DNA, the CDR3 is TGCGCCAGCAGCCGAGACAGCTCATTCCTCTATGGCTACACCTTC. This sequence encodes CASSRDSSFLYGYTF.

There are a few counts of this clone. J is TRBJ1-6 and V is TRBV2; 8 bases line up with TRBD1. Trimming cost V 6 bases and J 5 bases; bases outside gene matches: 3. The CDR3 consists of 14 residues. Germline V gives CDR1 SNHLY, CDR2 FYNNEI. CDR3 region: CASSVTGDNSPLHF. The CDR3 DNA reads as TGTGCCAGCAGCGTGACAGGGGATAATTCACCCCTCCACTTT.

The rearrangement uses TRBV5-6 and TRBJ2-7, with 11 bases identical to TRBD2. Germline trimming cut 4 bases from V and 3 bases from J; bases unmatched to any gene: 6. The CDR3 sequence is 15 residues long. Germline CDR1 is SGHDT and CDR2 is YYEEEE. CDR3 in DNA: TGTGCCAGCAGCGTCATGACTAGCGGGAACTACGAGCAGTACTTC. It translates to CASSVMTSGNYEQYF.

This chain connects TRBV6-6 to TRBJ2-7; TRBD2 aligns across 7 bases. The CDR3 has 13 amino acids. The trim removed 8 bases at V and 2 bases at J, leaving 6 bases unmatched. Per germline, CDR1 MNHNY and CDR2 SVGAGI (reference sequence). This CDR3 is CASCSSGAYEQYF. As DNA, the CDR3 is TGTGCCAGCTGCTCTAGCGGCGCCTACGAGCAGTACTTC.

CDR3 loop: CATSDSNTYEQYF. In DNA, the CDR3 is TGTGCCACCAGTGATTCGAATACCTACGAGCAGTACTTC. The chain uses TRBV24-1 and TRBJ2-7; no clear D gene. This CDR3 contains 13 residues. Germline CDR1 reads KGHDR; CDR2 reads SFDVKD. Trimming took off 2 bases at V and 2 bases at J, with 6 bases between the two ends.

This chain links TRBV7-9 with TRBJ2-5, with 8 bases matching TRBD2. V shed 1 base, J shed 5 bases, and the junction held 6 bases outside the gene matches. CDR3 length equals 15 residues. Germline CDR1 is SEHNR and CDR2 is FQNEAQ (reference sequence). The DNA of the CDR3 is TGTGCCAGCAGCTTAGGGCCGGGAGGGGAGGAGACCCAGTACTTC. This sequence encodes CASSLGPGGEETQYF.

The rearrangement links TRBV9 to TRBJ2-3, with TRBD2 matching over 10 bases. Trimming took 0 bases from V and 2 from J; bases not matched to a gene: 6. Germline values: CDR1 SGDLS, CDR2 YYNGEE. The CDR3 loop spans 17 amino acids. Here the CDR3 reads CASSVDPSGGVTDTQYF. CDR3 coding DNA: TGTGCCAGCAGCGTAGATCCTAGCGGGGGAGTCACAGATACGCAGTATTTT.

The CDR3 spells CAWSVDRGPQHF. CDR3 coding DNA: TGTGCCTGGAGTGTGGACAGGGGGCCCCAGCATTTT. The J gene is TRBJ1-5, the V gene TRBV30; 9 bases line up with TRBD1. Germline V gives CDR1 GTSNPN, CDR2 SVGIG (reference sequence). The CDR3 has 12 residues. V was clipped by 0 bases and J by 9 bases; unmatched bases: 0.

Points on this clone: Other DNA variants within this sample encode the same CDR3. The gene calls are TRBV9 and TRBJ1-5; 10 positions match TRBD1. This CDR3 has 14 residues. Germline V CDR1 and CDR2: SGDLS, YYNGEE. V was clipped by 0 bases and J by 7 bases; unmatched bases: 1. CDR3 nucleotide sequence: TGTGCCAGCAGCGTAGGGGACAGGGGACAGCCCCAGCATTTT. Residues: CASSVGDRGQPQHF. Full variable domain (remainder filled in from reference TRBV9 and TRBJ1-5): DSGVTQTPKHLITATGQRVTLRCSPRSGDLSVYWYQQSLDQGLQFLIQYYNGEERAKGNILERFSAQQFPDLHSELNLSSLELGDSALYFCASSVGDRGQPQHFGDGTRLSIL.

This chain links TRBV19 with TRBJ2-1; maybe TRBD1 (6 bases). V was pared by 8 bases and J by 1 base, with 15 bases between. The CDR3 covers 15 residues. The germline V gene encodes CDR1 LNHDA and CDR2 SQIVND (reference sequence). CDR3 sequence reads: CASGSEGVSYNEQFF. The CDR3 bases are TGTGCCAGTGGATCAGAGGGGGTATCCTACAATGAGCAGTTCTTC. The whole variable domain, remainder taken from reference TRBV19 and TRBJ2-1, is DGGITQSPKYLFRKEGQNVTLSCEQNLNHDAMYWYRQDPGQGLRLIYYSQIVNDFQKGDIAEGYSVSREKKESFPLTVTSAQKNPTAFYLCASGSEGVSYNEQFFGPGTRLTVL.

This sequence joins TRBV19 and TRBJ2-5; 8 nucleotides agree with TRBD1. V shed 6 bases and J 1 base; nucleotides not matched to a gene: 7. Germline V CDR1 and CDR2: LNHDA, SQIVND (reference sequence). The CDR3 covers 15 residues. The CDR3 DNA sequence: TGTGCCAGTAGCTCTGGACAGGGCGTCCAAGAGACCCAGTACTTC. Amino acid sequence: CASSSGQGVQETQYF.

The CDR3 sequence is CASRQGPLTSGNTIYF. As DNA, the CDR3 is TGTGCCAGCAGGCAGGGTCCCCTTACCTCTGGAAACACCATATATTTT. This chain links TRBV4-2 with TRBJ1-3, with D possibly being TRBD1 (5 bases). V shed 6 bases and J shed 0 bases, with 15 bases lying between them. CDR3 size: 16 residues. Per germline, CDR1 LGHNA and CDR2 YNFKEQ.